The present entry profiles one TCR beta chain with its context. Its antigen remains undetermined. Base qualities are missing; no much larger clone stands one base away. The data stem from a study of shared clonotypes between healthy human individuals (dated by TCRdb to 2020 to 2022). Some background on the complete study: Three men and a couple of women, aged 18 to 49 years, made up the cohort. For each donor, CD4 naive and CD4 memory were each run on three plates, CD8 naive on two plates, and CD8 memory on one plate. Blood TCR repertoires of five healthy adults were deeply sequenced to estimate repertoire size and the extent of clonotype sharing between individuals. To increase sequencing depth and limit assay-specific biases, different laboratories used diverse techniques to prepare libraries and sequence TCR repertoires. Leukapheresis yielded between about 0.85 and 10 billion PBMCs per donor.

TCR CDR3 regions were amplified from genomic DNA by multiplex PCR using the deep immunoSEQ assay. For each cell subset, the extracted genomic DNA was distributed evenly across all wells of several immunoSEQ 96-well plates, and each plate served as one replicate. For sorted subsets, 200 ng of genomic DNA, equivalent to roughly 30,000 T cell genomes, went into each replicate PCR. Purified libraries were quantified with a Qubit 3.0 fluorometer, sized on a Bioanalyzer 2100, and re-quantified with the KAPA Library Quantification kit. Every immunoSEQ 96-well plate was sequenced on a dedicated single-read 150-cycle Illumina NextSeq 550 flow cell. Under the source paper's analysis protocol: Because only junctional sequences without quality scores were contained in the immunoSEQ output, filtering matching that applied to full-length reads could not be performed. Sequences were annotated with PyIR, a Python wrapper for IgBLAST v1.9, using IMGT germline references to assign V/J genes and CDR3. Reads were filtered out if the reads had weak V/J assignments (E-value above 1e-6), no CDR3, stop codons, out-of-frame junctions, or ambiguous translated residues. V3J clonotypes were defined as sequences sharing the same inferred V gene, J gene, and CDR3 amino acid sequence. Percentage overlap between repertoires was calculated by dividing the number of shared unique clonotypes by the size of the smaller repertoire. RTK rarefaction, the Chao1 estimator, and Recon v2.1 estimates of unobserved clonotypes were used to assess repertoire richness. OLGA was used to compute generation probabilities for all TCRbeta clonotypes that the gDNA method yielded from a handful of donors. TCRdb took this table from immuneACCESS and kept in-frame rearrangements with V and J called. Such tables lack part of the clones; where checked against another copy, unresolved V genes explain under half of the gap, and the rest is unexplained. V, J and clone size were drawn from that table, and D and trimming were deduced from the DNA. In all, the sample holds about 2 million clones, and 85% to 95% of those were seen once. In total, the top ten clones hold under 1.5% of the sample.

What the study reported, not specific to this receptor: Naive subsets generally had larger estimated clonotype richness than memory subsets did. Based on pairwise subsampling, the degree of clonotype sharing among donors was expected to be affected by sequencing depth. Only blood was sampled, and tissue TCR repertoires likely differ from those in blood. Because the study included only a small number of donors, the genetic and exposure-history diversity represented was limited. Compared with non-shared clonotypes, the clonotypes found in all four sorted-subset donors had higher generation probabilities. Incomplete sequencing was indicated by rarefaction of sorted-subset datasets, despite the large sequencing depth. Sharing across four donors was observed for around 4.8% of naive CD4, 3.5% of naive CD8, over 2% of memory CD4, and over 0.3% of memory CD8 clonotypes.

Spanning cysteine to phenylalanine, the CDR3 consists of 15 amino acids. Left in the record is the CDR3 DNA by itself, 45 bases read in frame from the first base. Clipping removes 5 bases from V and 3 bases from J, with 7 as the unmatched junction base count. CDR1 and CDR2 (SEHNR, FQNEAQ) derive from the germline V gene (reference sequence). CD8 naive samples were obtained by positive selection for CCR7 among CD45RO-negative cells, yielding a CD45RA+CCR7+ population from which TemRA cells were excluded. The donors were healthy, HIV-negative adults with no recently reported acute infections or vaccinations. Every donor was a Caucasian adult living in Nashville, Tennessee, USA. Blood was collected by leukapheresis, and PBMCs were isolated by Ficoll-Histopaque density gradient centrifugation and then cryopreserved in liquid nitrogen vapor phase. Analytical flow cytometry was used to check the purity and quantity of every magnetically sorted T cell population. From each sorted fraction, genomic DNA was isolated and quantified by UV absorbance on a Nanodrop 2000c.

This sequence originates from a man between 18 and 29 years old in good health. The sample comprised naive CD8+ T cells sorted from blood. In the paper's terms, the cell subset or site label means: CD45RA+CCR7+. The V and J segments used are TRBV7-9 and TRBJ1-2; TRBD1 aligns with 9 central bases. The CDR3 is CASSPSGTGHYGYTF. The bases are TGTGCCAGCAGCCCATCCGGGACAGGGCACTATGGCTACACCTTC.